The clone carrying this T cell receptor beta chain came up once. V was pared by 4 bases and J by 7 bases, with 12 bases of the junction left unmatched. This CDR3 is 16 amino acids long. Per the germline V gene, CDR1 is MDHEN and CDR2 is SYDVKM. The entry originates in a study of control samples from healthy donors and cancer patients. Sequencing used immunoSEQ multiplex PCR; TCRdb keeps in-frame clones, though not all of them. The data contain about 250,000 clones, over 75% of them singletons. The chain has TRBV28 and TRBJ1-5, with 8 nucleotides matching TRBD1. The receptor's source is an older woman with lung cancer. Sequenced material: PBMCs. CDR3 amino acids: CASSSLRTGSHQPQHF. CDR3 DNA: TGTGCCAGCAGTTCATTGAGGACAGGGTCTCACCAGCCCCAGCATTTT.